Shown below are 3 T cell receptor beta chains from a single sample sequenced in a study of a mutant IDH1 vaccine in newly diagnosed glioma. The protocol was immunoSEQ multiplex PCR, while the TCRdb copy is restricted to in-frame clones and leaves out a portion. The data contain tens of thousands of clones, about 91% of them seen just once; the ten biggest clones take up just over 0.55%. Time point: week 5, during vaccination. Topical imiquimod accompanied each vaccine dose, which consisted of 300 ug of mutant IDH1 20-mer peptide. The antigens for these receptors are not known. This material consisted of PBMCs, taken from a glioma patient whose treatment included an IDH1 peptide vaccine. Every receptor here comes from a woman aged 45-60 years with glioma.

This clone showed up just once. This chain connects TRBV7-9 to TRBJ2-7; 14 bases agree with TRBD2. The CDR3 has 16 residues. Germline CDR1 reads SEHNR; CDR2 reads FQNEAQ (reference sequence). The CDR3 region has the DNA TGTGCCAGCAGCTTAGCGGTGGGGTCGGGACTAGCGGGAGTTGAAGTC. Its protein is CASSLAVGSGLAGVEV.

The chain couples TRBV18 to TRBJ1-2, with a weak D call TRBD1 (6 bases). V gave up 6 bases and J gave up 7 bases, with 24 bases separating them. The germline V gene encodes CDR1 KGHSH and CDR2 LQKENI. The CDR3 contains 16 residues. This chain's CDR3 is CASSRTPNRENAGYTF. CDR3 sequence (DNA): TGTGCCAGCTCCCGTACCCCTAACAGGGAAAATGCTGGCTACACCTTC.

The CDR3 sequence is CASRVGGRTEAFF. The CDR3 DNA follows: TGTGCCAGCAGGGTAGGGGGGAGGACTGAAGCTTTCTTT. The chain combines TRBV2 with TRBJ1-1, with D perhaps matching TRBD1 (6 bases). CDR3 length: 13 amino acids. Germline CDR1 is SNHLY and CDR2 is FYNNEI. V was pared by 6 bases and J by 5 bases, with 13 bases between.